The clone carrying this T cell receptor (beta chain) was counted ten times or more. This sample stems from a study of T cells of healthy individuals. In germline, CDR1 is SQVTM, CDR2 ANQGSEA. This CDR3 comprises 10 residues. V was cut by 3 bases and J by 2 bases, with 0 bases left in between. TCRdb re-derived calls from the 5' RACE reads in MiXCR, one entry per CDR3 protein. The repertoire consists of 85,000 to 100,000 distinct CDR3 sequences, with approximately 15% occurring once and the leading ten covering approximately 5.7%. The sequence came from a human donor in good health. This rearrangement joins TRBV29-1 to TRBJ2-3, with unresolved D. CDR3 sequence: CSVDTDTQYF. CDR3 nucleotides: TGCAGCGTTGACACAGATACGCAGTATTTT.